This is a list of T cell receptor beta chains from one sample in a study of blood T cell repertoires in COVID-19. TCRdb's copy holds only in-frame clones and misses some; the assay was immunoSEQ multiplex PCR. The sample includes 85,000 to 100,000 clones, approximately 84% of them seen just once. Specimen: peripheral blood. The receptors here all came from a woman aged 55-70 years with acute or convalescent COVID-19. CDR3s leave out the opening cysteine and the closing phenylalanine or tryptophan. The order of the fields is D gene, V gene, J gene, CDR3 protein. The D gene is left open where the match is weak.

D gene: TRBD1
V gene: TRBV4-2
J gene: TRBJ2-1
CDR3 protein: ASSHGQGSHNEQF

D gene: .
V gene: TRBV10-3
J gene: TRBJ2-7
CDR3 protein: AISESSGAGDEQY

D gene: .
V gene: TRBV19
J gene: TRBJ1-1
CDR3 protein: ASTGTEAF

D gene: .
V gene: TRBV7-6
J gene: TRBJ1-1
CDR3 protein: ASSSGLGATEAF

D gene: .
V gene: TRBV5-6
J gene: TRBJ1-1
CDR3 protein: ASSLDYSGTEAF

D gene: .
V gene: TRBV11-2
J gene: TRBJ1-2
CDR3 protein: ASSSSGGSYGYT

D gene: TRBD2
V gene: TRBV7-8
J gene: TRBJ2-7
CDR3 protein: ASSLAGGAREQY

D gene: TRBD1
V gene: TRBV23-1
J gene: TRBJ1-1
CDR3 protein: ASSQSGDRRSAF

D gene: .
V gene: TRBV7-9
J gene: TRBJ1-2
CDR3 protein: ASTGQNNYGYT

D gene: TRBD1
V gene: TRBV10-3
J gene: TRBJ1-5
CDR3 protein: AISTGVQQPQH

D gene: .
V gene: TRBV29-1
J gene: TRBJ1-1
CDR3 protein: SVGGTEAF

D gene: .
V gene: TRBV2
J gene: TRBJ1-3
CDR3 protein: ASSEGRKNTIY

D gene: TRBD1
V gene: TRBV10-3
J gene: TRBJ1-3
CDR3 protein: AISLDRVGNTIY

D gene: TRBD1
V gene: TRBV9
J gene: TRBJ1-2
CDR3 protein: ASTPMDRSYGYT

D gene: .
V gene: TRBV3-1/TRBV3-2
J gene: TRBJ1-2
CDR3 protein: ASSQATGHINYGYT

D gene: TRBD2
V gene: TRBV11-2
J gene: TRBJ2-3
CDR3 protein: ASSPSGGATDTQY

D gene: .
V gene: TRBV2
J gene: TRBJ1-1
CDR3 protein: ASRKGLNTEAF

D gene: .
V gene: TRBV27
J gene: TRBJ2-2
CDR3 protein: ASSSRPNRVWELF

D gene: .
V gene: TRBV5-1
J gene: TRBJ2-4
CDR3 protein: ASSLSGNIQY

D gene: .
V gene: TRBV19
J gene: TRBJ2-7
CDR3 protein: ASSISQGGYEQY

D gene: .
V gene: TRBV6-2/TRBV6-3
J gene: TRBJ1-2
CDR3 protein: ASSPSGGPYGYT

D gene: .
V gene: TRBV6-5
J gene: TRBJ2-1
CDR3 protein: ASSRQSSYNEQF